Following are 9 T cell receptor beta chains from one sample sequenced in a study of blood T cell repertoires in COVID-19. The protocol was immunoSEQ multiplex PCR, while the TCRdb copy is restricted to in-frame clones and leaves out a portion. The table shows about 200,000 clones, with 80% occurring only once. The specimen sequenced was peripheral blood. The origin of the receptors is a woman between 70 and 85 years old with acute or convalescent COVID-19.

In DNA, the CDR3 is TGTGCCAGCAGTGGGACAGCCTTGAACACTGAAGCTTTCTTT. This translates into CASSGTALNTEAFF. This chain joins TRBV6-1 and TRBJ1-1; possibly TRBD1 for D (6 bases). From germline, CDR1 is MNHNS and CDR2 SASEGT. V was trimmed by 4 bases and J by 0 bases, leaving 9 bases between them. The CDR3 consists of 14 residues.

The chain is built from TRBV5-1 and TRBJ2-7; 9 nucleotides align to TRBD2. The CDR3 is 14 residues long. Losses at the gene ends were 5 bases for V and 6 bases for J; bases not matched to a gene: 9. Germline assignment: CDR1 SGHRS and CDR2 YFSETQ. The CDR3 reads CASRSGGPPGEQYF. The CDR3 DNA reads TGCGCCAGCAGAAGCGGGGGGCCCCCGGGCGAGCAGTACTTC.

This clone has only one observation. The chain joins TRBV6-2 or TRBV6-3 to TRBJ2-1; 12 bases line up with TRBD1. The germline V gene has CDR1 MNHEY and CDR2 SVGEGT. The length of the CDR3 is 15 residues. Trimming at V came to 5 bases and at J to 6 bases, leaving 5 bases not matched to a gene. This chain's CDR3 is CASSDGTGGRNEQFF. The CDR3 coding sequence is TGTGCCAGCAGTGACGGGACAGGGGGCCGCAATGAGCAGTTCTTC.

V and J are TRBV7-9 and TRBJ2-1; possibly TRBD2 for D (5 bases). Trimming left V 4 bases short and J 7 bases short, with 11 bases between. Per germline, CDR1 SEHNR and CDR2 FQNEAQ (reference sequence). CDR3 length equals 13 residues. The CDR3 here is CASSSLRGNEQFF. The CDR3 DNA follows: TGTGCCAGCAGCTCATTAAGAGGGAATGAGCAGTTCTTC. The full variable domain, completed using reference TRBV7-9 and TRBJ2-1, is DTGVSQNPRHKITKRGQNVTFRCDPISEHNRLYWYRQTLGQGPEFLTYFQNEAQLEKSRLLSDRFSAERPKGSFSTLEIQRTEQGDSAMYLCASSSLRGNEQFFGPGTRLTVL.

This clone was seen just once. The chain recombines TRBV5-1 with TRBJ1-2, with TRBD1 matching over 7 bases. This CDR3 has 14 amino acids. Germline CDR1 SGHRS, CDR2 YFSETQ. The ends lost 2 bases at V and 7 bases at J; junction bases unmatched: 8. The DNA for the CDR3 is TGCGCCAGCAGCTTTGGTACAGGGGATCGTGGCTACACCTTC. Its protein is CASSFGTGDRGYTF. The full variable domain, with the rest looked up from reference TRBV5-1 and TRBJ1-2, is KAGVTQTPRYLIKTRGQQVTLSCSPISGHRSVSWYQQTPGQGLQFLFEYFSETQRNKGNFPGRFSGRQFSNSRSEMNVSTLELGDSALYLCASSFGTGDRGYTFGSGTRLTVV.

V is TRBV18 and J is TRBJ1-1, with D hard to call. The CDR3 contains 15 residues. The germline V gene encodes CDR1 KGHSH and CDR2 LQKENI. With 0 bases removed from V and 3 bases from J, the gap between germline ends came to 11 bases. CDR3: CASSPPSEVDTEAFF. DNA for the CDR3: TGTGCCAGCTCACCACCGTCAGAGGTAGACACTGAAGCTTTCTTT.

The chain links TRBV18 to TRBJ1-5; no definite D call. The ends were cut back, 2 bases at V and 7 bases at J, with 9 bases in the middle. CDR1 and CDR2 (germline): KGHSH, LQKENI. There are 13 residues in the CDR3. The CDR3 region has the DNA TGTGCCAGCTCACCAGGCCCGGGACAGCCCCAGCATTTT. Encoded protein: CASSPGPGQPQHF.

The CDR3 spells CASRAGRTGPEKLFF. The CDR3 nucleotides read TGTGCCAGCAGAGCTGGTCGGACAGGCCCTGAAAAACTGTTTTTT. This chain uses TRBV25-1 with TRBJ1-4; 7 bases are shared with TRBD1. CDR1 is MGHDK, CDR2 SYGVNS, per germline. V dropped 6 bases and J dropped 7; count of bases not matched to a gene: 11. This CDR3 comprises 15 residues. Together with reference TRBV25-1 and TRBJ1-4, the CDR3 gives the full variable domain: EADIYQTPRYLVIGTGKKITLECSQTMGHDKMYWYQQDPGMELHLIHYSYGVNSTEKGDLSSESTVSRIRTEHFPLTLESARPSHTSQYLCASRAGRTGPEKLFFGSGTQLSVL.

The genes are TRBV10-3 and TRBJ2-7; possibly TRBD1 for D (6 bases). The V end lost 4 bases, the J end lost 7 bases, and 17 bases lay between the germline ends. The CDR3 covers 14 residues. Germline V gives CDR1 ENHRY, CDR2 SYGVKD. In DNA form, the CDR3 reads TGTGCCATCAGTGTAAGGGACATCTCTAGTGAGCAGTACTTC. As protein: CAISVRDISSEQYF.